The subject of this entry is one T cell receptor beta chain. Its antigen is currently unknown. The method was immunoSEQ multiplex PCR; TCRdb's version includes in-frame clones alone and lacks a portion of them. This sample has under 150,000 clones, with around 90% found just once. The sample is drawn from a study of T cell responses to AZD1222 COVID-19 vaccine. Study results and limitations: No repertoire was sampled before or during the peak T cell response, only after it.

CDR1 is SQVTM and CDR2 is ANQGSEA in the germline V gene. This CDR3 is 12 amino acids long. V was cut by 5 bases and J by 4 bases, with 11 bases left in between. This clonotype was obtained from an adult in good health. V gene TRBV29-1 combines with J gene TRBJ1-2; D is unclear. Sequencing used peripheral blood, obtained on day 0 of AZD1222 vaccination. The CDR3 reads CSVTESVYGYTF. CDR3 nucleotide sequence: TGCAGCGTTACGGAGAGCGTCTATGGCTACACCTTC.